Shown below are 18 T cell receptor beta chains from a single sample sequenced in a study of cytomegalovirus exposure and HLA in healthy donors. The primer mix had 60 Vbeta and 13 Jbeta primers. The assay was immunoSEQ multiplex PCR, and TCRdb's table has in-frame clones only and misses some. The sample gives 130,000 to 150,000 clones, around 81% of which show up once; nearly 7% is in the top ten. The specimen was PBMCs. The receptors were sampled from a man aged 40-49 years in good health and CMV-seropositive.

This clone has a handful of counts. This rearrangement joins TRBV4-2 to TRBJ1-1, with D possibly TRBD1 on 5 matching bases. CDR3 length: 16 residues. The V gene lost 0 bases and the J gene lost 4 bases, with 15 bases spanning the gap. The germline gives CDR1 LGHNA, CDR2 YNFKEQ. In DNA, the CDR3 is TGTGCCAGCAGCCAAGATCATGGGGGACTCGGCACTGAAGCTTTCTTT. Protein product: CASSQDHGGLGTEAFF.

In its sample, this clone was seen a few times. The chain joins TRBV11-2 to TRBJ2-7, with TRBD2 matching 7 bases. With V trimmed by 5 bases and J by 7 bases, 14 bases remained unmatched. This CDR3 spans 15 amino acids. From germline, CDR1 is SGHAT and CDR2 FQNNGV. Here the CDR3 reads CASSLVKGKGGEQYF. CDR3 in DNA: TGTGCCAGCAGCCTCGTCAAGGGGAAGGGAGGGGAGCAGTACTTC.

This chain uses TRBV4-3 with TRBJ2-7, with TRBD2 matching over 8 bases. V was clipped by 4 bases and J by 3 bases; unmatched bases: 8. Germline-derived CDR1 and CDR2 are LGHNA and YSLEER. This CDR3 comprises 15 residues. The CDR3 nucleotides read TGCGCCAGCAGCCTCCGGTTCGCGGGGGGCTACGAGCAGTACTTC. It is translated as CASSLRFAGGYEQYF.

The genes are TRBV4-1 and TRBJ1-1, with TRBD1 identical over 10 bases. The length of the CDR3 is 17 residues. Germline CDR1 reads MGHRA; CDR2 reads YSYEKL. The V segment lost 1 base and the J segment 4 bases; nucleotides outside the gene matches: 9. The CDR3 bases are TGCGCCAGCAGCCAAGGCGACAGGGGGCGTTGGAGCACTGAAGCTTTCTTT. Translated, it gives CASSQGDRGRWSTEAFF.

J is TRBJ1-2 and V is TRBV19; D perhaps matches TRBD1 (6 bases). Germline values: CDR1 LNHDA, CDR2 SQIVND (reference sequence). Trimming took 4 bases from V and 7 from J, leaving 22 bases between them. The CDR3 totals 16 residues. The CDR3 DNA reads TGTGCCAGTAGTAGCTACTCCACAGGGCCGATTGGTGGCTACACCTTC. Translated: CASSSYSTGPIGGYTF.

This sequence joins TRBV28 and TRBJ2-7; D perhaps matches TRBD2 (7 bases). The V and J ends lost 7 bases and 3 bases respectively, with 13 bases between them. This CDR3 is built from 13 residues. CDR1 is MDHEN, CDR2 SYDVKM, per germline. CDR3 region: CASTPGGLYEQYF. DNA for the CDR3: TGTGCCAGCACCCCGGGGGGCCTCTACGAGCAGTACTTC. The full variable domain, with the rest looked up from reference TRBV28 and TRBJ2-7, is DVKVTQSSRYLVKRTGEKVFLECVQDMDHENMFWYRQDPGLGLRLIYFSYDVKMKEKGDIPEGYSVSREKKERFSLILESASTNQTSMYLCASTPGGLYEQYFGPGTRLTVT.

The chain employs TRBV28 and TRBJ1-5; 10 nucleotides agree with TRBD1. The CDR3 is made up of 13 amino acids. Trimming removed 5 bases from V and 11 bases from J; junction bases left unmatched: 6. Germline loops: CDR1 MDHEN, CDR2 SYDVKM. The CDR3 DNA is TGTGCCAGCAGTCTCCCGGACAGGGGGACCCAGCATTTT. Protein product: CASSLPDRGTQHF.

Regarding this clone: An end of the junction does not agree with germline; a read error may underlie this. The V gene is TRBV4-1, the J gene TRBJ2-7; 10 bases align to TRBD1. The CDR3 has 15 residues. Germline loops: CDR1 MGHRA, CDR2 YSYEKL. CDR3 DNA sequence: TGTGCCAGCAGCCAAGAGGGACAGGGGAGGTACGAGCAGTACTTC. It yields the protein CASSQEGQGRYEQYF.

This clone is a singleton in its sample. The chain uses TRBV19 and TRBJ2-7; D not certain. CDR3 length: 13 amino acids. V lost 3 bases and J lost 4, with 10 bases in between. In germline, CDR1 is LNHDA, CDR2 SQIVND (reference sequence). CDR3 sequence: CASSIHLAYEQYF. The DNA for the CDR3 is TGTGCCAGTAGTATCCACCTTGCGTACGAGCAGTACTTC.

This clone was recorded a few times. The chain is built from TRBV4-3 and TRBJ2-1; 8 bases align to TRBD2. CDR3 length: 16 amino acids. Trimming took 4 bases from V and 0 from J; bases not matched to a gene: 5. CDR1 LGHNA and CDR2 YSLEER come from the germline V gene. The CDR3 DNA reads as TGCGCCAGCAGCCTCCAAGCGGGAGACTCCTACAATGAGCAGTTCTTC. Translated: CASSLQAGDSYNEQFF.

The chain is built from TRBV5-4 and TRBJ1-2; weak D call: TRBD1 (5 bases). Trimming removed 4 bases at V and 8 bases at J, with 18 bases between. CDR3 size: 14 residues. Per germline, CDR1 SGHNT and CDR2 YYREEE (reference sequence). CDR3 bases: TGTGCCAGCAGCAGTGGGGGGTCGGCGGGGGGCTACACCTTC. Residues: CASSSGGSAGGYTF.

The chain recombines TRBV9 with TRBJ2-7, with D perhaps TRBD2 (6 bases). This CDR3 is built from 13 residues. Germline loops: CDR1 SGDLS, CDR2 YYNGEE. The germline V and J ends were trimmed by 4 bases and 4 bases, with 12 bases remaining between them. The CDR3 protein is CASSPGGRYEQYF. For the CDR3, the DNA is TGTGCCAGCAGCCCCGGAGGGAGGTACGAGCAGTACTTC.

This chain joins TRBV5-1 and TRBJ2-1; 12 bases match TRBD2. The CDR3 covers 17 residues. J lost 9 bases, V lost 0 bases, and 10 bases had no gene match. Germline values: CDR1 SGHRS, CDR2 YFSETQ. Here the CDR3 DNA reads TGCGCCAGCAGCTTGGCCCCTAGCGGGGGGGGAGTGATTGAGCAGTTCTTC. Amino acid sequence: CASSLAPSGGGVIEQFF.

The CDR3 region is CASSFGGAGNTIYF. In DNA, the CDR3 is TGTGCCAGTAGTTTCGGCGGGGCTGGAAACACCATATATTTT. The chain recombines TRBV19 with TRBJ1-3; D gene unclear. CDR1 and CDR2 from the germline V gene are LNHDA and SQIVND (reference sequence). The CDR3 is 14 amino acids. With 5 bases removed from V and 2 bases from J, the gap between germline ends came to 10 bases.

This chain links TRBV2 with TRBJ2-5, with TRBD1 identical over 9 bases. TRBJ2-7 matches the DNA end more closely, so the J call is doubtful. The germline V gene has CDR1 SNHLY and CDR2 FYNNEI. The CDR3 loop spans 15 amino acids. The CDR3 DNA follows: TGTGCCAGCAGTTGGGGGACAGGGAGCTCCTACGAGCAGTACTTC. Its protein is CASSWGTGSSYEQYF.

This clone was recorded only once. CDR3 sequence reads: CATSGGLAGGQRQYF. CDR3 bases: TGTGCCACCAGCGGAGGACTAGCGGGAGGTCAGCGGCAGTACTTC. V and J are TRBV15 and TRBJ2-7, with 14 bases lining up with TRBD2. Germline trimming cut 5 bases from V and 9 bases from J; bases unmatched to any gene: 9. The germline CDR1 and CDR2 sequences are LNHNV and YYDKDF (reference sequence). The length of the CDR3 is 15 residues.

This rearrangement joins TRBV6-5 to TRBJ2-1; the match to TRBD1 covers 10 bases. CDR1 and CDR2 from the germline V gene are MNHEY and SVGAGI. V was pared by 2 bases and J by 6 bases, with 7 bases of the junction left unmatched. The CDR3 contains 16 residues. The CDR3 coding sequence is TGTGCCAGCAGTTACGGCCGGGACAGGGGTGGCAATGAGCAGTTCTTC. Protein: CASSYGRDRGGNEQFF.

J is TRBJ2-7 and V is TRBV10-3, with 8 bases aligning to TRBD1. The CDR3 extends over 15 amino acids. V gave up 5 bases and J gave up 1 base; unmatched junction bases: 7. Germline V gives CDR1 ENHRY, CDR2 SYGVKD. CDR3 sequence reads: CAISQLDRGSYEQYF. CDR3 nucleotides: TGTGCCATCAGTCAATTAGACAGGGGATCCTACGAGCAGTACTTC.